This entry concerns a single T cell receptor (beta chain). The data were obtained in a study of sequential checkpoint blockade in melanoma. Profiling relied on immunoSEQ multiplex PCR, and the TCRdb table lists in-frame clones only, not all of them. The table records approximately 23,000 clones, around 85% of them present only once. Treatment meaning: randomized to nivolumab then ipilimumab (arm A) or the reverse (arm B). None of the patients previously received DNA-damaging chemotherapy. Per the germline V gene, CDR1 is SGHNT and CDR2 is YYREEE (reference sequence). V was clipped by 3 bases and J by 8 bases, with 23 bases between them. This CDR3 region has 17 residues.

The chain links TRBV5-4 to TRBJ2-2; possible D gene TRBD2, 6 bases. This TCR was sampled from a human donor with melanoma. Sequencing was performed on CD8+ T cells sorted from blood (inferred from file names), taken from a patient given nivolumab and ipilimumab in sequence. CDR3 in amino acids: CASSSTDTPGDWGELFF. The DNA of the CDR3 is TGTGCCAGCAGCTCGACGGATACCCCCGGGGACTGGGGGGAGCTGTTTTTT.